This T cell receptor beta chain appears in the sequencing data of a study of beta chain features in type 1 diabetes. Whole-study context: Healthy donors and patients showed comparable age, gender and cell yields. The study, taken as a whole, reports: In cDNA sequencing, cells with high TCR expression could be over-represented.

This clone was picked up a small number of times. Its specificity is unknown. V was pared by 3 bases and J by 0 bases, with 13 bases between. The CDR3 has 16 amino acids. In germline, CDR1 is LNHDA, CDR2 SQIVND (reference sequence). Expressed TCRB transcripts were sequenced, since all the RNA that had been isolated was reverse transcribed. Profiled with immunoSEQ multiplex PCR; TCRdb holds only in-frame clones, not every one. Of about 130,000 clones listed, around a tenth are singletons. The origin of this receptor is a man aged 18-30 years in good health. The rearrangement joins TRBV19 to TRBJ2-3; the D is unclear. Sequences were obtained from central memory CD4+ T cells from blood. DNA of the CDR3: TGTGCCAGTAGTATCTGGCTAGATTCGAGCACAGATACGCAGTATTTT. This sequence encodes CASSIWLDSSTDTQYF.